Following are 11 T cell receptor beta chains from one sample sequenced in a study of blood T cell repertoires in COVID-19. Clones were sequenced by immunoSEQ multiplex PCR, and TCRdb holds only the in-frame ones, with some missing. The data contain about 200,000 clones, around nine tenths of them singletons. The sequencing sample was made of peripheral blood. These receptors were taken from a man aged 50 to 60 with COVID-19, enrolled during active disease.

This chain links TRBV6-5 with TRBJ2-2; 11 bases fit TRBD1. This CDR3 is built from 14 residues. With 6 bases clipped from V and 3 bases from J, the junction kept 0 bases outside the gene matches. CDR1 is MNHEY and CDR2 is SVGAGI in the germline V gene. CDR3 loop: CASRDRGHTGELFF. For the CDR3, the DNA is TGTGCCAGCAGGGACAGGGGGCACACCGGGGAGCTGTTTTTT.

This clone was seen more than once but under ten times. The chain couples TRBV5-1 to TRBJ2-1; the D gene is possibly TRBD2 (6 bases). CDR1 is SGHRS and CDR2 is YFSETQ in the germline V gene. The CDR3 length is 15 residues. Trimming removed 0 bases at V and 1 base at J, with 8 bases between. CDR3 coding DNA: TGCGCCAGCAGCTTGGAAGCGGGTTCCTACAATGAGCAGTTCTTC. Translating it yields CASSLEAGSYNEQFF.

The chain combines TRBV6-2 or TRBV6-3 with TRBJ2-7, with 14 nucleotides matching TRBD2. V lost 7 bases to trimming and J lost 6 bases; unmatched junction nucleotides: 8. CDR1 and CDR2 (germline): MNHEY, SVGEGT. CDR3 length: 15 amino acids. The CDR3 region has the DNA TGTGCCAGCACCCCGGGACTAGCGGGGGTTAGCGAGCAGTACTTC. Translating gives CASTPGLAGVSEQYF.

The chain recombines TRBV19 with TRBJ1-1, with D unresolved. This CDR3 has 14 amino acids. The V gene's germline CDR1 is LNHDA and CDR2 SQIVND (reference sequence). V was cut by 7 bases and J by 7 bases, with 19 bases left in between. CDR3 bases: TGTGCCAGTACCTCGAGGGCGGAAGGAAGTGAAGCTTTCTTT. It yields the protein CASTSRAEGSEAFF. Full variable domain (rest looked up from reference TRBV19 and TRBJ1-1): DGGITQSPKYLFRKEGQNVTLSCEQNLNHDAMYWYRQDPGQGLRLIYYSQIVNDFQKGDIAEGYSVSREKKESFPLTVTSAQKNPTAFYLCASTSRAEGSEAFFGQGTRLTVV.

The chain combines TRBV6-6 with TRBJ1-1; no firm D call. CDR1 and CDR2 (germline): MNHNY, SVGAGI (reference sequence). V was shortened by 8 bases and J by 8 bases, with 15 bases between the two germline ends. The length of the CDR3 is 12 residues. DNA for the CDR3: TGTGCCAGCTCCCCGGGGAGATCAGAAGCTTTCTTT. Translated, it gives CASSPGRSEAFF.

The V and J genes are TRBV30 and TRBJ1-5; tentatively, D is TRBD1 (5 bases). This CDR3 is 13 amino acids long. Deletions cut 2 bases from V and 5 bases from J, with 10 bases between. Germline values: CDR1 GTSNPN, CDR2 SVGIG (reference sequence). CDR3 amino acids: CAWSLTEDQPQHF. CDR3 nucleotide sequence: TGTGCCTGGAGTCTGACAGAGGATCAGCCCCAGCATTTT.

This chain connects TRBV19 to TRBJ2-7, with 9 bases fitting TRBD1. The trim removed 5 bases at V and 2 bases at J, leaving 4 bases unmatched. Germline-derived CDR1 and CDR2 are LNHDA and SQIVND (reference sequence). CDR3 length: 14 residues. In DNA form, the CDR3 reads TGTGCCAGTAGTCTACGACAGGGGGCCTACGAGCAGTACTTC. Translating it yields CASSLRQGAYEQYF.

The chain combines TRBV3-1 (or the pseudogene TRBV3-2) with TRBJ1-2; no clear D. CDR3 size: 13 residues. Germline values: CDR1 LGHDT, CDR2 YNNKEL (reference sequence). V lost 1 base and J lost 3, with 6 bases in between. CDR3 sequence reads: CASSQVSDYGYTF. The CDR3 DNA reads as TGTGCCAGCAGCCAAGTCTCCGACTATGGCTACACCTTC.

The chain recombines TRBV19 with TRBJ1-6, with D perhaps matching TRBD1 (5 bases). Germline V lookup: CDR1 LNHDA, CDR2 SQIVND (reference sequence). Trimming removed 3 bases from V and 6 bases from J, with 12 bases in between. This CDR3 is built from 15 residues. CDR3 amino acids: CASSILQGGNSPLHF. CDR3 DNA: TGTGCCAGTAGTATCCTGCAGGGAGGTAATTCACCCCTCCACTTT.

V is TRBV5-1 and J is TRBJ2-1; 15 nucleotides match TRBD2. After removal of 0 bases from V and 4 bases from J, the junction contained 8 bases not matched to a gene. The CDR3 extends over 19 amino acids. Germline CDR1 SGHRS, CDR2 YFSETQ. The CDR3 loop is CASSLAGGLAGGQYNEQFF. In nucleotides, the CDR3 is TGCGCCAGCAGCTTGGCCGGGGGACTAGCGGGAGGACAGTACAATGAGCAGTTCTTC. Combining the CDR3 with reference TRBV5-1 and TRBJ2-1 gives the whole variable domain KAGVTQTPRYLIKTRGQQVTLSCSPISGHRSVSWYQQTPGQGLQFLFEYFSETQRNKGNFPGRFSGRQFSNSRSEMNVSTLELGDSALYLCASSLAGGLAGGQYNEQFFGPGTRLTVL.

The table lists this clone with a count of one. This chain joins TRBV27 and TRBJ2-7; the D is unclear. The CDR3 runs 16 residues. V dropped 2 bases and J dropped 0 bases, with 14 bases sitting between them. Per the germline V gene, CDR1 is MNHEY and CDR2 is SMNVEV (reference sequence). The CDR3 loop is CASSLQRLGVSYEQYF. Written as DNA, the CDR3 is TGTGCCAGCAGTTTACAAAGGCTCGGAGTCTCCTACGAGCAGTACTTC.